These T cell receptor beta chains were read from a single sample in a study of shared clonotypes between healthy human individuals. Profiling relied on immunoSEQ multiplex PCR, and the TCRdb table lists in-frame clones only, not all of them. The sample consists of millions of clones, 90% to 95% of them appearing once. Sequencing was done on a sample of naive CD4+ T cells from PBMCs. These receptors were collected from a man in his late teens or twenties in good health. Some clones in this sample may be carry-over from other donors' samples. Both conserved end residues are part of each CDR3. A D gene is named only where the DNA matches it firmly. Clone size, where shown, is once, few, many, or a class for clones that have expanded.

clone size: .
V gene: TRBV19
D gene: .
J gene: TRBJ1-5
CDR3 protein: CASSIDNRQPNRPQHF
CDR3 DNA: TGTGCCAGTAGTATAGATAATCGACAGCCCAATCGGCCCCAGCATTTT

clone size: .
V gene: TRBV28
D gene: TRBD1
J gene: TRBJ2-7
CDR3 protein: CASSSPGQGRPYEQYF
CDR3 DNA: TGTGCCAGCAGTTCGCCGGGACAGGGGAGGCCCTACGAGCAGTACTTC

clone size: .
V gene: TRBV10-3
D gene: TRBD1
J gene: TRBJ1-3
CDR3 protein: CAISWTGSSSGNTIYF
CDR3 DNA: TGTGCCATCAGTTGGACAGGGTCCAGCTCTGGAAACACCATATATTTT

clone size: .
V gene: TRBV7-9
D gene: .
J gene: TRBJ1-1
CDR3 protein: CASSLDMGARTEAFF
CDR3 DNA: TGTGCCAGCAGCTTAGATATGGGGGCGCGGACTGAAGCTTTCTTT

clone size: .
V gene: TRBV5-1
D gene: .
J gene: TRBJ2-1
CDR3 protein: CASSSPGSRSINEQFF
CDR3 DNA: TGCGCCAGCAGCTCCCCAGGGTCTAGATCCATCAATGAGCAGTTCTTC

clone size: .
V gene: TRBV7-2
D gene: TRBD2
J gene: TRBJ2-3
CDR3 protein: CASSSWTSGRMDTQYF
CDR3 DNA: TGTGCCAGCAGCTCTTGGACTAGCGGGAGAATGGATACGCAGTATTTT

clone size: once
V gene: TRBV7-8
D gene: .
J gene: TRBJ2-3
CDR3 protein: CASSLGAWGPPRDTQYF
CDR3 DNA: TGTGCCAGCAGCTTAGGTGCCTGGGGGCCTCCTCGGGATACGCAGTATTTT

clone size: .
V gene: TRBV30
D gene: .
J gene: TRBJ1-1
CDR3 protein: CAWSVEGNTEAFF
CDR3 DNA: TGTGCCTGGAGTGTAGAGGGGAACACTGAAGCTTTCTTT

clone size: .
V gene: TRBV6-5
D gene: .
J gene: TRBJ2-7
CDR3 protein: CASSYSWGRRSYEQYF
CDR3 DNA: TGTGCCAGCAGTTACTCTTGGGGCCGTAGGTCCTACGAGCAGTACTTC

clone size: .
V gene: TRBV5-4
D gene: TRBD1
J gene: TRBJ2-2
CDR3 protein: CASRLGTGISPGELFF
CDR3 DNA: TGTGCCAGTCGGTTGGGGACAGGGATTAGTCCCGGGGAGCTGTTTTTT

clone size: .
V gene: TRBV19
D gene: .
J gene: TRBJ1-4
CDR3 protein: CASSIVPAAFPLNEKLFF
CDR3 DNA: TGTGCCAGTAGTATAGTACCCGCAGCGTTTCCCCTAAATGAAAAACTGTTTTTT

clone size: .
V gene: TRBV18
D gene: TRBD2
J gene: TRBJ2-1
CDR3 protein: CASSPGLAGSQFF
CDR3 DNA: TGTGCCAGCTCACCGGGACTAGCGGGATCGCAGTTCTTC

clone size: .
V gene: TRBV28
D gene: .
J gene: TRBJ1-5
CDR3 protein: CASSSNRAIQHF
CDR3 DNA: TGTGCCAGCAGTTCAAACAGGGCTATACAGCATTTT

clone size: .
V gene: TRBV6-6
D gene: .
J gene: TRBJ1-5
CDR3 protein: CASSYSKGARGQPQHF
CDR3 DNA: TGTGCCAGCAGTTACTCGAAAGGGGCCAGGGGCCAGCCCCAGCATTTT

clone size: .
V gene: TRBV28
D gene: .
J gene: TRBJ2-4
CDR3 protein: CASTPREYNIQYF
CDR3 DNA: TGTGCCAGCACCCCCCGGGAGTACAACATTCAGTACTTC

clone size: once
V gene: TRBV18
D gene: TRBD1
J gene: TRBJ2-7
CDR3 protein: CASSPPRDRGFYEQYF
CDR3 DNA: TGTGCCAGCTCACCACCTAGGGACAGGGGATTCTACGAGCAGTACTTC

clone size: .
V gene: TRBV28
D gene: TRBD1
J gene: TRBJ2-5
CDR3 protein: CASIPLGGLETQYF
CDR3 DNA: TGTGCCAGCATCCCTCTAGGGGGCCTAGAGACCCAGTACTTC

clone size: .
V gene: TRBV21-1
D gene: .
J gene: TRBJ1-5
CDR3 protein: CASSKRVGWQPQHF
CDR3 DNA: TGTGCCAGCAGCAAAAGGGTTGGGTGGCAGCCCCAGCATTTT

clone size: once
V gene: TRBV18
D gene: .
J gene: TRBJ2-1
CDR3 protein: CASSLSAGYNEQFF
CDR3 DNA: TGTGCCAGCTCACTTTCTGCGGGGTACAATGAGCAGTTCTTC

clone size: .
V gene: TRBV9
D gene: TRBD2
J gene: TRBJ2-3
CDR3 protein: CASSVDTSGRTYTDTQYF
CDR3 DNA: TGTGCCAGCAGCGTCGACACTAGCGGACGTACCTACACAGATACGCAGTATTTT

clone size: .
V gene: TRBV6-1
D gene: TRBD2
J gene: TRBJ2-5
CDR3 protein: CASSAGGGLETQYF
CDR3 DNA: TGTGCCAGCAGTGCGGGAGGGGGGCTGGAGACCCAGTACTTC

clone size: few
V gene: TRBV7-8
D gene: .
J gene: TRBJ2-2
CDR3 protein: CASSLPRVSAGELFF
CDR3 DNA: TGTGCCAGCAGCTTGCCCAGGGTTAGCGCCGGGGAGCTGTTTTTT

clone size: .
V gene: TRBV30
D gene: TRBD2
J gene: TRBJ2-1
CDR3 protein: CAWKPRGGRSYNEQFF
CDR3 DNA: TGTGCCTGGAAGCCCCGGGGGGGGAGATCCTACAATGAGCAGTTCTTC

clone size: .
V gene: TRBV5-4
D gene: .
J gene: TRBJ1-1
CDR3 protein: CASNLGGLLTEAFF
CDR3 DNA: TGTGCCAGCAACCTAGGGGGTCTTCTTACTGAAGCTTTCTTT

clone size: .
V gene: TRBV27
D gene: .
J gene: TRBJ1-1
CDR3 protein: CASSFQGLRNTEAFF
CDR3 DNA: TGTGCCAGCAGTTTCCAGGGGTTAAGGAACACTGAAGCTTTCTTT

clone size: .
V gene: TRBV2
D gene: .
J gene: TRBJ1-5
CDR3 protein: CASVGQSKTQPQHF
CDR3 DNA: TGTGCCAGCGTCGGTCAGTCCAAAACTCAGCCCCAGCATTTT

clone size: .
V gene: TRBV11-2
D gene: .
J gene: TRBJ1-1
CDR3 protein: CASSPDREAFF
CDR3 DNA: TGTGCCAGCAGCCCCGACAGGGAAGCTTTCTTT

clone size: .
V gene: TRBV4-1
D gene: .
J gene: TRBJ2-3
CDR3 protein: CASSQARSISTDTQYF
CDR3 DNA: TGCGCCAGCAGCCAAGCTAGGTCGATTAGCACAGATACGCAGTATTTT

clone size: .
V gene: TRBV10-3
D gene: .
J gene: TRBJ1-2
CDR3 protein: CAISEGRPPNYGYTF
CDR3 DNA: TGTGCCATCAGTGAGGGCAGGCCCCCTAACTATGGCTACACCTTC

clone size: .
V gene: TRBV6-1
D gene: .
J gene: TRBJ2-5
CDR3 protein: CASQLSRTDSQYF
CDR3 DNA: TGTGCCAGCCAACTTAGCCGAACGGACAGCCAGTACTTC

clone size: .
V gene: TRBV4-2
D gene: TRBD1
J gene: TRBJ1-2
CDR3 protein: CASSQGGLQGAAPGLNGYTF
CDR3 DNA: TGTGCCAGCAGCCAAGGGGGTCTCCAGGGGGCTGCTCCCGGATTGAATGGCTACACCTTC

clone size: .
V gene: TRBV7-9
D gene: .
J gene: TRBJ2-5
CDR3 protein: CASSPTRQGAQETQYF
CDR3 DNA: TGTGCCAGCAGCCCGACTCGACAAGGAGCTCAAGAGACCCAGTACTTC

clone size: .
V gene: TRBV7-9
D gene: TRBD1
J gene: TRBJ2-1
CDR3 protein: CASSPGTEAYNEQFF
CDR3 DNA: TGTGCCAGCAGCCCCGGGACAGAGGCCTACAATGAGCAGTTCTTC

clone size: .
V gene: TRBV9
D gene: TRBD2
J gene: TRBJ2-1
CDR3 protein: CASSMTGTSGWTYNEQFF
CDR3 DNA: TGTGCCAGCAGCATGACCGGGACTAGCGGGTGGACCTACAATGAGCAGTTCTTC

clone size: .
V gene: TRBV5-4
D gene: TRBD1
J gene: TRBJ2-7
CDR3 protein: CASSFLGQEYEQYF
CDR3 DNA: TGTGCCAGCAGCTTTCTAGGACAGGAATACGAGCAGTACTTC

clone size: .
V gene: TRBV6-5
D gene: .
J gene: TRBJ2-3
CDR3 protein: CASRGDSWATDTQYF
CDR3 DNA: TGTGCCAGCAGGGGGGATAGCTGGGCCACAGATACGCAGTATTTT

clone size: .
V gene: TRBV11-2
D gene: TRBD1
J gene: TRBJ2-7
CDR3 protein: CASRRGLGQYF
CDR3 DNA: TGTGCCAGCAGGAGGGGGCTCGGGCAGTACTTC

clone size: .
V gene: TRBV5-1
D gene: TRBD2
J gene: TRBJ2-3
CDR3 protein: CASSSSSGGADTQYF
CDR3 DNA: TGCGCCAGCAGCTCTTCTAGCGGGGGGGCAGATACGCAGTATTTT

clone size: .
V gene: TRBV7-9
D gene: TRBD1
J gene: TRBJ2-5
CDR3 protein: CASSLMGQGETQYF
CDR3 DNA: TGTGCCAGCAGCTTAATGGGACAGGGGGAGACCCAGTACTTC

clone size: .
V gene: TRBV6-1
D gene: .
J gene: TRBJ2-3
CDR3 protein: CASSGSTDTQYF
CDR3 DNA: TGTGCCAGCAGTGGAAGCACAGATACGCAGTATTTT

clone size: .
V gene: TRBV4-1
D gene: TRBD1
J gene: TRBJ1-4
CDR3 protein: CASRRTGEGEKLFF
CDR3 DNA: TGCGCCAGCAGACGGACAGGGGAAGGCGAAAAACTGTTTTTT

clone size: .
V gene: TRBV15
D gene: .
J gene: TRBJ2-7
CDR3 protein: CATSRDIPPAPLHEQYF
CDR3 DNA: TGTGCCACCAGCAGGGATATCCCCCCAGCGCCCCTCCACGAGCAGTACTTC

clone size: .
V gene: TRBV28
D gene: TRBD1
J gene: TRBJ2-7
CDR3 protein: CASSRTGVEQYF
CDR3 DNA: TGTGCCAGCAGTCGAACAGGGGTCGAGCAGTACTTC

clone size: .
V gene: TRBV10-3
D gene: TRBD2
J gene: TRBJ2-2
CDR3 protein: CAISVGLAANTGELFF
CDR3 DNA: TGTGCCATCAGCGTTGGACTAGCGGCGAACACCGGGGAGCTGTTTTTT